These 3 T cell receptor beta chains were sequenced from one sample in a study of Ad26.COV2.S vaccination and SARS-CoV-2 variants. Assay used: immunoSEQ multiplex PCR; TCRdb lists only in-frame clones, some missing. The sample has around 500,000 clones, roughly nine tenths seen once. Treatment here: 15 to 20 received Ad26.COV2.S at low or high dose, single or two shots; a few received placebo; per-sample allocation not given. Sampling was performed 63 days after the first vaccine or placebo injection. The input for sequencing was peripheral blood, taken in a trial of Ad26.COV2.S vaccine versus placebo. The receptors here all came from a person aged 18-60 years who received the Ad26.COV2.S COVID-19 vaccine or a placebo.

V usage is TRBV6-5 and J usage is TRBJ1-1; D remains unclear. Per the germline V gene, CDR1 is MNHEY and CDR2 is SVGAGI. The CDR3 has 15 amino acids. Trimming removed 3 bases from V and 1 base from J, with 12 bases in between. The CDR3 region has the DNA TGTGCCAGCAGTTATTCTTCTGTGGGGAACACTGAAGCTTTCTTT. Translation: CASSYSSVGNTEAFF.

The chain has TRBV20-1 and TRBJ1-2, with a weak D call TRBD1 (5 bases). CDR1 DFQATT and CDR2 SNEGSKA come from the germline V gene (reference sequence). V shed 3 bases and J shed 4 bases, with 15 bases lying between them. The CDR3 is 14 residues long. The CDR3 DNA reads TGCAGTGCTAGTAGGGCAGGGTCGGGCTATGGCTACACCTTC. Its translation: CSASRAGSGYGYTF.

The V and J genes are TRBV13 and TRBJ1-1; D uncertain. Germline V gene lookup returns CDR1 PRHDT and CDR2 FYEKMQ (reference sequence). V dropped 5 bases and J dropped 5 bases, with 12 bases sitting between them. The CDR3 spans 13 residues. The CDR3 region is CASSQVGGTEAFF. The CDR3 bases are TGTGCCAGCAGCCAGGTGGGTGGTACTGAAGCTTTCTTT.